The TCR beta chain described here comes from a study of shared clonotypes between healthy human individuals. On sorted subsets, replicate PCRs used about 200 ng DNA, or 25,000 to 35,000 T cell genomes. Sequencing used immunoSEQ multiplex PCR; TCRdb keeps in-frame clones, though not all of them. The profile shows more than 2,000,000 clones, approximately 93% of them singletons. The CDR3 length is 16 residues. V dropped 3 bases and J dropped 1 base, with 10 bases sitting between them. Germline values: CDR1 SGHTA, CDR2 FQGNSA. A word on this clone: Its target is unknown.

Findings and caveats of the study: Rarefaction exposed incomplete sorted-subset sequencing despite large depth. Sharing across four donors was highest in naive CD4 (around 5%) and lowest in memory CD8 (approximately 0.4%). Only blood was sampled; tissue repertoires likely differ.

Sequenced material: naive CD4+ T cells from PBMCs. Subset reported: CD45RA+ positively selected. This chain links TRBV7-2 with TRBJ2-6; possibly TRBD1 for D (6 bases). This receptor was taken from a man aged 18-30 years in good health. Some clones in this sample may be carry-over from other donors' samples. The CDR3 here is CASSLQQGSGANVLTF. CDR3 sequence (DNA): TGTGCCAGCAGCTTGCAACAGGGATCTGGGGCCAACGTCCTGACTTTC.